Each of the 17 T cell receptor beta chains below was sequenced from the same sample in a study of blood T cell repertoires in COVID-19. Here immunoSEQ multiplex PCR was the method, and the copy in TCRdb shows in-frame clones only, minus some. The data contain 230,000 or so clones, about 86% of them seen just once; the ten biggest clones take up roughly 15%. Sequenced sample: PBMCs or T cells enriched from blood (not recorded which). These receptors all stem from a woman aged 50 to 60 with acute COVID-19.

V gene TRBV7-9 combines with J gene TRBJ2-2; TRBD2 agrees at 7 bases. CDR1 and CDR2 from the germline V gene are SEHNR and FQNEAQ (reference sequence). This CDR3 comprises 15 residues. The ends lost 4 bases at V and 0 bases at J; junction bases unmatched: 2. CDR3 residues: CASSSGRANTGELFF. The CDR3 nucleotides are TGTGCCAGCAGCTCTGGGAGGGCGAACACCGGGGAGCTGTTTTTT.

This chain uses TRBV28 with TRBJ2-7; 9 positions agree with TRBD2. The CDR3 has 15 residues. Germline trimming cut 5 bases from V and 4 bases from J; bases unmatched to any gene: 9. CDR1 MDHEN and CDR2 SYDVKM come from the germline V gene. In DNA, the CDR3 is TGTGCCAGCAGTATCATCAGCGGGGGGACGTACGAGCAGTACTTC. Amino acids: CASSIISGGTYEQYF. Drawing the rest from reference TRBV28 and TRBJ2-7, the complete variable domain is DVKVTQSSRYLVKRTGEKVFLECVQDMDHENMFWYRQDPGLGLRLIYFSYDVKMKEKGDIPEGYSVSREKKERFSLILESASTNQTSMYLCASSIISGGTYEQYFGPGTRLTVT.

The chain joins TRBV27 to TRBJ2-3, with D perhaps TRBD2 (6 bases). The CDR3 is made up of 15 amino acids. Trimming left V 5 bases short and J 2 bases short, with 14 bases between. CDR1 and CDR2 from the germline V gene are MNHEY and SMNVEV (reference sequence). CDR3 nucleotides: TGTGCCAGCAGTCCCCGACTAGGGACCACAGATACGCAGTATTTT. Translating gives CASSPRLGTTDTQYF.

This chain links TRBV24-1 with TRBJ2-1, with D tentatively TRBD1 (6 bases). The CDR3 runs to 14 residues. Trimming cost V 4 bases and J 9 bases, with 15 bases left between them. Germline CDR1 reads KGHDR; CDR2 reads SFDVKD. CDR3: CATSETTGFREQFF. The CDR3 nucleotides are TGTGCCACCAGTGAGACAACAGGGTTTCGTGAGCAGTTCTTC.

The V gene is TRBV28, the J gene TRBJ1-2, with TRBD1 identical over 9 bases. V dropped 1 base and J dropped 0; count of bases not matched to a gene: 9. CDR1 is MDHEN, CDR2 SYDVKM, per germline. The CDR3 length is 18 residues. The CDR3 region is CASSLYRSRQGANYGYTF. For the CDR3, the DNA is TGTGCCAGCAGTTTATACCGCTCGCGACAGGGGGCTAACTATGGCTACACCTTC.

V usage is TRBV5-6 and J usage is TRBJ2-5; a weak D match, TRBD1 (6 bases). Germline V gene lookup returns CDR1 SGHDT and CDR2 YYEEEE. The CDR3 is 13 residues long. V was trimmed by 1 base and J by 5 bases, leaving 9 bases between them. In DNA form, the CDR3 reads TGTGCCAGCAGCTTGTCAGGGGCGGAGACCCAGTACTTC. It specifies CASSLSGAETQYF.

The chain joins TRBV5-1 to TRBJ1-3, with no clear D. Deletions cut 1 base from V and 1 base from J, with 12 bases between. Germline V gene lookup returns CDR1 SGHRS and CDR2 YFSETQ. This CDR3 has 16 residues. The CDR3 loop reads CASSLQLRGSGNTIYF. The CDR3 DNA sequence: TGCGCCAGCAGCTTGCAACTCCGAGGGTCTGGAAACACCATATATTTT. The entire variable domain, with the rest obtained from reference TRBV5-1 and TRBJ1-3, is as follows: KAGVTQTPRYLIKTRGQQVTLSCSPISGHRSVSWYQQTPGQGLQFLFEYFSETQRNKGNFPGRFSGRQFSNSRSEMNVSTLELGDSALYLCASSLQLRGSGNTIYFGEGSWLTVV.

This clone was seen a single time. The CDR3 spells CASSPPGLAGYNEQFF. CDR3 sequence (DNA): TGTGCCAGCAGCCCGCCGGGACTAGCCGGCTACAATGAGCAGTTCTTC. This sequence joins TRBV7-2 and TRBJ2-1; TRBD2 agrees at 9 bases. This CDR3 is built from 16 residues. Trimming at V came to 5 bases and at J to 3 bases, leaving 8 bases not matched to a gene. The germline V gene has CDR1 SGHTA and CDR2 FQGNSA.

CDR3 residues: CAWSYRGLQPQHF. In nucleotides, the CDR3 is TGTGCCTGGAGTTACAGGGGGTTGCAGCCCCAGCATTTT. V gene TRBV30 combines with J gene TRBJ1-5, with 8 bases that match TRBD1. The junction had 4 bases not matched to a gene; V was cut back by 2 bases and J by 7 bases. The length of the CDR3 is 13 residues. Per the germline V gene, CDR1 is GTSNPN and CDR2 is SVGIG (reference sequence).

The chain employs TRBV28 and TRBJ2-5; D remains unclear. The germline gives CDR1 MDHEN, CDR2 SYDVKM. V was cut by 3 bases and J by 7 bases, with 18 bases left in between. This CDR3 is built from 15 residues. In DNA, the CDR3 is TGTGCCAGCAGTTTCAGGATGGCCGAGACGGCGACCCAGTACTTC. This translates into CASSFRMAETATQYF.

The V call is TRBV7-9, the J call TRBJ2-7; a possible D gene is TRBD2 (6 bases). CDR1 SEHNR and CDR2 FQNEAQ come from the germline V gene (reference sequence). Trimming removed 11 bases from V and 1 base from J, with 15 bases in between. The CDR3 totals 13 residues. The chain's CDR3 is CASSWRGSYEQYF. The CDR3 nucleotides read TGTGCCTCTTCTTGGAGGGGATCCTACGAGCAGTACTTC.

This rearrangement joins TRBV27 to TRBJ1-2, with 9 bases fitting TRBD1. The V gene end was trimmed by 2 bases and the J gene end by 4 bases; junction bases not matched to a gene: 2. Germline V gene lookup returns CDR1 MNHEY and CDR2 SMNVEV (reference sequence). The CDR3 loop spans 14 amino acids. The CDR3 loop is CASSLGTGSYGYTF. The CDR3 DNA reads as TGTGCCAGCAGTTTAGGGACAGGGAGCTATGGCTACACCTTC.

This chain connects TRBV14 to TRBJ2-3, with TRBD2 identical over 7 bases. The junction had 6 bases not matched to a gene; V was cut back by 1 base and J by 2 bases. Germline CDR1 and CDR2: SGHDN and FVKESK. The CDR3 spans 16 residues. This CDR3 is CASSQAGTTPTDTQYF. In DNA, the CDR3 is TGTGCCAGCAGCCAAGCGGGGACTACCCCCACAGATACGCAGTATTTT.

CDR3 sequence: CASSYGGTVNTEAFF. The CDR3 DNA sequence: TGTGCCAGCAGTTACGGGGGGACAGTTAACACTGAAGCTTTCTTT. The genes are TRBV6-5 and TRBJ1-1; 7 nucleotides match TRBD1. V trimming: 2 bases; J trimming: 2 bases; junction bases outside the gene matches: 5. The CDR3 spans 15 residues. Looked up from germline, CDR1 is MNHEY and CDR2 is SVGAGI.

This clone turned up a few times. The CDR3 is CASSFGGVNQPQHF. DNA of the CDR3: TGTGCCAGCAGTTTTGGGGGGGTCAATCAGCCCCAGCATTTT. This sequence joins TRBV27 and TRBJ1-5; TRBD1 might be the D (5 bases). The CDR3 covers 14 residues. Trimming cost V 3 bases and J 3 bases, with 9 bases left between them. Germline CDR1 and CDR2: MNHEY and SMNVEV (reference sequence).

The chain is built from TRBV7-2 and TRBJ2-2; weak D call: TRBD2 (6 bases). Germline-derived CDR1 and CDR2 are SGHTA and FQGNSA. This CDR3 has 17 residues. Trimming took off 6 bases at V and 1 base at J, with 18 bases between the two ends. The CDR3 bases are TGTGCCAGCAGTATACCGGGACTTACTATGAACACCGGGGAGCTGTTTTTT. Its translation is CASSIPGLTMNTGELFF.

As DNA, the CDR3 is TGTGCCAGCAGCCTACAGGGGGCAGGCTATGGCTACACCTTC. Its protein product is CASSLQGAGYGYTF. The J gene is TRBJ1-2, the V gene TRBV6-5, with 9 bases identical to TRBD1. The CDR3 loop spans 14 amino acids. The V segment lost 6 bases and the J segment 4 bases; nucleotides outside the gene matches: 6. Germline V gene data show CDR1 as MNHEY and CDR2 as SVGAGI.